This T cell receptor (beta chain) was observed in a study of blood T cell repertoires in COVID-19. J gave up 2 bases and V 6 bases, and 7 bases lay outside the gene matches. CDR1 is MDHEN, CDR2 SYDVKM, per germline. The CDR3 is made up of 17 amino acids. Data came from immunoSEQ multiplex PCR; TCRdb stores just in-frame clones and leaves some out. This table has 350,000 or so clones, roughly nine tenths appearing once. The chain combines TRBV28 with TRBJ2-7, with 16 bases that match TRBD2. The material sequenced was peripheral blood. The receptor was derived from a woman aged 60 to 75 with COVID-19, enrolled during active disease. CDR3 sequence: CASSAPGLAGGPYEQYF. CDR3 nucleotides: TGTGCCAGCAGCGCACCGGGACTAGCGGGGGGGCCCTACGAGCAGTACTTC.